The T cell receptor beta chain under discussion was sequenced for a study of T cell responses to AZD1222 COVID-19 vaccine (dated by TCRdb to the early 2020s). Background on the whole study: Because spike-specific TCR depth and breadth did not differ between the two schedules, AZD1222 recipients who got a second dose at roughly 4 weeks were pooled with those who got a second dose at roughly 12 weeks. TCR sequencing covered approximately 230 trial participants: approximately 200 given two doses of AZD1222 and 26 given two doses of MenACWY control vaccine. Trial participants were enrolled into age subgroups of 18-55, 56-69 and 70-plus years, which contained approximately 150, 30 and 60 TCR-sequenced participants, respectively. What the work shows at the level of the full study, not this receptor alone: Participants were mostly white British, with more females than males. The authors suggested clonal diversity may have been underestimated. No day 14 peak-response samples were available, so repertoires were characterized only after the peak T cell response. Epitopes outside the regions mutated in the B.1.351 and B.1.1.7 variants were reportedly recognized by nearly half of the unique spike-specific TCRs. After two AZD1222 doses, both the breadth and the depth of spike-specific TCRs were significantly higher than at day 0 and than in MenACWY recipients. The vaccine-associated CD4 TCRs covered the entire spike protein, and the dominant responses fell in regions 160-218 and 743-854. Conclusions about previously exposed vaccinees were limited because only 6 or 7 AZD1222 recipients were SARS-CoV-2 seropositive at baseline. The 56-69-year group was small, and its depth increase did not reach significance, likely because of low power.

Concerning this clone itself: There is no known antigen for this receptor. Per-base qualities were not stored, and no clone one base away is much larger.

The CDR3 regions of human TCRbeta chains were analyzed by immunosequencing. The original methods were these. Repertoire TCRs were checked for matches against a reference library of SARS-CoV-2-specific TCRs that had been generated using the MIRA antigen-specificity platform. Breadth meant the fraction of unique TCRs that were SARS-CoV-2-associated, whereas depth meant the fraction of total T cells that were SARS-CoV-2-associated. Using the MIRA data, every spike-specific TCR was mapped to the spike region that the TCR reacted to and assigned to either a CD4 or a CD8 class. Log10-transformed breadth and depth values were compared by one-way ANOVA with Sidak's multiple comparisons tests. Imported from immuneACCESS, the table was reduced by TCRdb to in-frame sequences with V and J called. These copies leave out some clones; in studies compared against another copy, an unresolved V gene accounts for under half, and the cause of the remainder is not known. The V and J calls and clone size come from that table; D and trimming were worked out from the DNA. This sample is represented by about 170,000 clones; about 92% of them were singletons. The ten largest account for 3.5% to 4.5% of the sample.

The time point label, as the study defines it: baseline before first vaccination. Samples from vaccinated people were obtained from the UK trials COV001 and COV002, which included a single-blind randomized controlled phase 2/3 trial of AZD1222 (ChAdOx1 nCoV-19) in healthy adults. For TCRbeta chain sequencing, PBMC samples were collected from trial participants at day 0 and at day 28 after the second dose. V is shortened by 6 bases, J by 6 bases, and the region joining them spans 6 bases. Taken from cysteine to phenylalanine, the CDR3 has 12 residues. This entry keeps only the CDR3 DNA: 36 bases, framed from base 1. The germline V gene gives CDR1 as SGHDN and CDR2 as FVKESK.

Sequencing used peripheral blood, obtained on day 0 of AZD1222 vaccination. The rearrangement joined TRBV14 to TRBJ1-6, with TRBD1 tentatively as D gene (5 bases match). The receptor's source is an adult in good health. The DNA reads as follows: TGTGCCAGCAGGACAGCTAATTCACCCCTCCACTTT. It codes for CASRTANSPLHF.